This paragraph reports one T cell receptor (beta chain). The antigen is unknown. This CDR3 spans 18 amino acids. Trimming stripped 0 bases from V and 7 bases from J, with 21 bases between. Germline loops: CDR1 LGHNT, CDR2 FRNRAP. The data were taken from a study of siplizumab effects on memory and regulatory T cells. Notes on the study in general: Both greater diversity than memory cells and a major contribution to the alloresponse seemed to characterize naive T cells. In the presence of siplizumab, alloreactive sequences traceable to unstimulated CD4+ memory cells were significantly reduced.

Assay used: immunoSEQ multiplex PCR; TCRdb lists only in-frame clones, some missing. In the table there are approximately 94,000 clones, approximately 91% of which are singletons. The J gene is TRBJ2-2, the V gene TRBV12-5; either TRBD1 or TRBD2 may supply D (5 bases each). This clonotype was sampled from a human donor in good health. The sample taken for sequencing was CD4+ T cells sorted from blood. The chain's CDR3 is CASGLVSLAVGVSGELFF. As DNA, the CDR3 is TGTGCTAGTGGTTTGGTATCCCTCGCGGTGGGGGTTAGCGGGGAGCTGTTTTTT.